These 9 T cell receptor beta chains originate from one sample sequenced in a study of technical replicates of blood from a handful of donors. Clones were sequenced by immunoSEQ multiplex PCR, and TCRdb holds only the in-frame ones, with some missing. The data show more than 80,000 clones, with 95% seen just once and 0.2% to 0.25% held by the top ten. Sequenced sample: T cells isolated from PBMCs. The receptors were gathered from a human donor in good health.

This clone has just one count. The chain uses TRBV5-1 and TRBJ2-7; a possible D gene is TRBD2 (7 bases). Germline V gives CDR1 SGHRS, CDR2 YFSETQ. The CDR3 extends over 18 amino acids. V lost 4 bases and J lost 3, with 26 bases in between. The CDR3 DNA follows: TGCGCCAGCAGCACTCGGGGGGACCGAAGTCAAGGGGGCTACGAGCAGTACTTC. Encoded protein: CASSTRGDRSQGGYEQYF.

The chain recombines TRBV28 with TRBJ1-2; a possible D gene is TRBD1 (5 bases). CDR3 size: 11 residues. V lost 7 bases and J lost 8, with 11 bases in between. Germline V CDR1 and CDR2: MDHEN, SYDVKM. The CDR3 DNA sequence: TGTGCCAGCAACCAGGGTCTGGGCTACACCTTC. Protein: CASNQGLGYTF.

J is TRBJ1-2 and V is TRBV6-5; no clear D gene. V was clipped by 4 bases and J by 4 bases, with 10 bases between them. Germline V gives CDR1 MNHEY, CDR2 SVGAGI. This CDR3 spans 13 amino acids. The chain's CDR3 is CASSSTASYGYTF. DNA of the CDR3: TGTGCCAGCAGTTCCACAGCTTCCTATGGCTACACCTTC.

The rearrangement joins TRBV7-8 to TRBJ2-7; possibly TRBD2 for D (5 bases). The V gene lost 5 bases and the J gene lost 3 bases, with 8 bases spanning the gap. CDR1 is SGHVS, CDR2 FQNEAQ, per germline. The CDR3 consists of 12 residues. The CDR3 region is CASSHAGYEQYF. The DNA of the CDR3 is TGTGCCAGCAGCCATGCGGGCTACGAGCAGTACTTC.

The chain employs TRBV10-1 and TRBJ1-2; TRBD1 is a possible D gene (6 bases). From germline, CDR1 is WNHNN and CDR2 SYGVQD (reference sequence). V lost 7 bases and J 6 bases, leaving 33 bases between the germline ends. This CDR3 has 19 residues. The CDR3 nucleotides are TGCGCCAGCAATGCTAGAATCTCGACCGGACAGCCCGGAGAGGATGGCTACACCTTC. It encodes CASNARISTGQPGEDGYTF.

Here the CDR3 reads CASSLRDTGGPQHF. In nucleotides, the CDR3 is TGTGCCAGCAGTCTCCGCGACACTGGAGGGCCCCAGCATTTT. The chain uses TRBV25-1 and TRBJ1-5; D is unresolved. The CDR3 has 14 amino acids. The germline gives CDR1 MGHDK, CDR2 SYGVNS. Trimming shortened V by 5 bases and J by 9 bases, and 17 bases separated the two germline ends.

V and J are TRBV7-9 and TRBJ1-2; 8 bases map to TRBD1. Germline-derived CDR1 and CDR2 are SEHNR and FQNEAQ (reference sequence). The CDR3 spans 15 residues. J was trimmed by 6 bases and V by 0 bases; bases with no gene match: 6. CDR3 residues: CASSLAQTGADGYTF. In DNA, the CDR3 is TGTGCCAGCAGCTTAGCCCAGACAGGGGCGGATGGCTACACCTTC.

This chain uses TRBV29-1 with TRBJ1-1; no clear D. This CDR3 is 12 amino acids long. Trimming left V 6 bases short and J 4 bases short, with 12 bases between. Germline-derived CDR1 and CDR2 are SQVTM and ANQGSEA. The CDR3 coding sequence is TGCAGCGTGCATCGCGGGCCCACTGAAGCTTTCTTT. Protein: CSVHRGPTEAFF.

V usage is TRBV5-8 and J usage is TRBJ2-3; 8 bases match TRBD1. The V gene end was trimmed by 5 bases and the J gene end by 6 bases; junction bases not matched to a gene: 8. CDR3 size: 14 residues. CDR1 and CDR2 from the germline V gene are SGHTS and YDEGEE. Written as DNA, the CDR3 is TGTGCCAGCAGACAAACAGGGGGATGGGATACGCAGTATTTT. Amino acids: CASRQTGGWDTQYF.